This entry lists 32 T cell receptor beta chains sequenced from one sample in a study of spatial heterogeneity in lung cancer. Whole-study results and caveats: Counts that tracked tumor mutation counts were those of expanded intratumoral alpha and beta TCRs.

The sample's time point: sample taken at primary tumor resection. TCRdb redid the calling of the 5' RACE reads with MiXCR, one entry per CDR3 protein. The table lists under 14,000 distinct CDR3 sequences, roughly 8% of them singletons. These TCRs are of unknown antigen specificity. This specimen was lung tumor tissue, taken at surgery. The receptors were gathered from a female donor with early-stage non-small cell lung cancer.

CDR3 loop: CSARDASGGTPEQFF. CDR3 DNA: TGCAGTGCTAGAGATGCCTCGGGGGGGACCCCCGAGCAGTTCTTC. V gene TRBV20-1 combines with J gene TRBJ2-1; 8 nucleotides line up with TRBD2. Germline V gives CDR1 DFQATT, CDR2 SNEGSKA (reference sequence). This CDR3 comprises 15 residues. Losses at the gene ends were 0 bases for V and 10 bases for J; bases not matched to a gene: 11.

Judged by abundance, this clonotype is medium-sized. The J gene is TRBJ2-3, the V gene TRBV6-5, with D possibly TRBD1 on 6 matching bases. This CDR3 has 14 residues. Germline values: CDR1 MNHEY, CDR2 SVGAGI. V lost 6 bases, J lost 6 bases, and 16 bases lay in between. This chain's CDR3 is CASRGSQGSDTQYF. CDR3 coding DNA: TGTGCCAGCAGAGGATCACAGGGCTCGGATACGCAGTATTTT.

At least ten counts were recorded for this clonotype. V usage is TRBV29-1 and J usage is TRBJ2-3, with D possibly matching TRBD2 (5 bases). The CDR3 spans 13 residues. Germline values: CDR1 SQVTM, CDR2 ANQGSEA. Trimming removed 4 bases at V and 4 bases at J, with 12 bases between. The CDR3 region is CSVGAVVADTQYF. The CDR3 nucleotides are TGCAGCGTTGGAGCGGTGGTCGCAGATACGCAGTATTTT.

This clonotype was picked up many times. The V and J genes are TRBV4-1 and TRBJ2-5; D possibly corresponds to TRBD2 (5 bases). CDR1 is MGHRA and CDR2 is YSYEKL in the germline V gene. The CDR3 length is 16 residues. V lost 4 bases and J 5 bases, leaving 20 bases between the germline ends. CDR3 amino acids: CASSPGGGFGVETQYF. In DNA form, the CDR3 reads TGCGCCAGCAGCCCCGGAGGTGGATTCGGTGTGGAGACCCAGTACTTC.

The sample holds many counts of this clonotype. The V and J genes are TRBV12-3 or TRBV12-4 and TRBJ2-3, with D perhaps TRBD2 (7 bases). V shed 0 bases and J shed 6 bases, with 10 bases lying between them. This CDR3 region has 14 residues. The CDR3 here is CASSLAGGPDTQYF. The CDR3 coding sequence is TGTGCCAGCAGTTTAGCGGGGGGGCCCGATACGCAGTATTTT.

This clonotype is medium-sized. This chain links TRBV7-3 with TRBJ2-6; D possibly uses TRBD1 or TRBD2 (7 bases each). The germline V gene encodes CDR1 SGHTA and CDR2 FQGTGA. This CDR3 comprises 16 residues. V was shortened by 4 bases and J by 1 base, with 11 bases between the two germline ends. The CDR3 spells CASSWEGASGANVLTF. CDR3 sequence (DNA): TGTGCCAGCAGCTGGGAGGGGGCGTCTGGGGCCAACGTCCTGACTTTC.

As regards this clonotype: This may be a read error: a much more frequent sequence differs by one nucleotide. The chain recombines TRBV20-1 with TRBJ2-4, with D possibly TRBD2 on 5 matching bases. The germline CDR1 and CDR2 sequences are DFQATT and SNEGSKA (reference sequence). The CDR3 extends over 11 amino acids. The CDR3 DNA reads as TGCAGGTGGGCGTCGGGGAACATTCAGTACTTC. Protein: CRWASGNIQYF.

The table lists this clonotype with a few counts. The gene calls are TRBV11-1 and TRBJ2-3; 10 positions agree with TRBD1. Per germline, CDR1 SGHAT and CDR2 FQDESV (reference sequence). The CDR3 contains 17 residues. Trimming removed 1 base from V and 1 base from J; junction bases left unmatched: 5. For the CDR3, the DNA is TGTGCCAGCAGCTTAGACCTCGGGACAGGGGGCACAGATACGCAGTATTTT. Residues: CASSLDLGTGGTDTQYF.

In its sample, this clonotype was seen many times. The chain joins TRBV19 to TRBJ1-5; D perhaps matches TRBD1 (6 bases). The germline V gene has CDR1 LNHDA and CDR2 SQIVND (reference sequence). V lost 5 bases and J lost 4, with 18 bases in between. This CDR3 comprises 16 residues. The CDR3 region has the DNA TGTGCCAGTAGTCCTCTAGGACAGATGGGGAATCAGCCCCAGCATTTT. This translates into CASSPLGQMGNQPQHF. Complete variable domain (other parts from reference TRBV19 and TRBJ1-5): DGGITQSPKYLFRKEGQNVTLSCEQNLNHDAMYWYRQDPGQGLRLIYYSQIVNDFQKGDIAEGYSVSREKKESFPLTVTSAQKNPTAFYLCASSPLGQMGNQPQHFGDGTRLSIL.

Within the sample, this clonotype is medium-sized (0.01 to 0.1%). The V call is TRBV6-5, the J call TRBJ1-2, with no clear D. V was trimmed by 2 bases and J by 6 bases, leaving 7 bases between them. Looked up from germline, CDR1 is MNHEY and CDR2 is SVGAGI. The CDR3 runs to 12 residues. The CDR3 region has the DNA TGTGCCAGCAGTTACGAAGGGAATGGCTACACCTTC. Amino acid sequence: CASSYEGNGYTF.

This clonotype has a count of ten or more. The chain is built from TRBV7-2 and TRBJ1-2, with no clear D. CDR3 length: 16 amino acids. V was pared by 5 bases and J by 3 bases, with 19 bases between. CDR1 is SGHTA, CDR2 FQGNSA, per germline. For the CDR3, the DNA is TGTGCCAGCAGCCATGGGCCGCCGGGCGGAGACTATGGCTACACCTTC. As protein: CASSHGPPGGDYGYTF.

The sample holds many counts of this clonotype. V usage is TRBV27 and J usage is TRBJ2-1; the D is unclear. Germline V gene data show CDR1 as MNHEY and CDR2 as SMNVEV (reference sequence). V gave up 2 bases and J gave up 8 bases, with 10 bases separating them. CDR3 length: 13 amino acids. This CDR3 reads CASSLSKRDEQFF. The CDR3, as DNA: TGTGCCAGCAGTTTAAGTAAGCGCGATGAGCAGTTCTTC.

This clonotype is medium-sized in the sample. This chain connects TRBV30 to TRBJ1-3, with 9 nucleotides matching TRBD1. With 5 bases clipped from V and 0 bases from J, the junction kept 14 bases outside the gene matches. Germline V gene lookup returns CDR1 GTSNPN and CDR2 SVGIG (reference sequence). The CDR3 runs to 18 residues. The CDR3 sequence is CAWRSTGGSAPSGNTIYF. The CDR3 nucleotides read TGTGCCTGGCGATCTACAGGGGGCTCGGCTCCCTCTGGAAACACCATATATTTT.

The table lists this clonotype with many counts. The gene calls are TRBV2 and TRBJ2-7, with 10 bases identical to TRBD1. CDR1 and CDR2 from the germline V gene are SNHLY and FYNNEI. The CDR3 spans 13 residues. After removal of 10 bases from V and 7 bases from J, the junction contained 10 bases not matched to a gene. The CDR3 coding sequence is TGTGCCACCCTAGGGGGGACAGGGGATGAGCAGTACTTC. The encoded protein is CATLGGTGDEQYF.

The sample holds many counts of this clonotype. V gene TRBV20-1 combines with J gene TRBJ1-1; 9 bases map to TRBD1. This CDR3 comprises 14 residues. In germline, CDR1 is DFQATT, CDR2 SNEGSKA (reference sequence). The CDR3 DNA is TGCAGCCTCGACAGGGGGGGGTCGAACACTGAAGCTTTCTTT. Its protein is CSLDRGGSNTEAFF.

There are many counts of this clonotype. This rearrangement joins TRBV25-1 to TRBJ1-1; D is unresolved. CDR1 and CDR2 from the germline V gene are MGHDK and SYGVNS. The CDR3 length is 11 residues. V gave up 6 bases and J gave up 3 bases, with 5 bases separating them. The CDR3, as DNA: TGTGCCAGCAGCGGTTACACTGAAGCTTTCTTT. It yields the protein CASSGYTEAFF.

The chain employs TRBV6-5 and TRBJ2-7, with 8 bases lining up with TRBD1. The germline V gene has CDR1 MNHEY and CDR2 SVGAGI. V gave up 5 bases and J gave up 4 bases; unmatched junction bases: 7. The CDR3 is made up of 14 amino acids. The CDR3: CASSAGDRHYEQYF. In DNA form, the CDR3 reads TGTGCCAGCAGTGCCGGGGACAGGCATTACGAGCAGTACTTC.

This clonotype was seen at least ten times. This sequence joins TRBV6-2 or TRBV6-3 and TRBJ2-7; 9 nucleotides match TRBD1. Looked up from germline, CDR1 is MNHEY and CDR2 is SVGEGT. The CDR3 runs 14 residues. The J segment lost 3 bases and the V segment lost 5 bases, leaving 5 bases of the junction unmatched. The CDR3 here is CASSNRGPYYEQYF. For the CDR3, the DNA is TGTGCCAGCAGTAACAGGGGGCCTTACTACGAGCAGTACTTC.

This clonotype appeared many times. V usage is TRBV3-1 and J usage is TRBJ1-5; 7 bases are a match to TRBD1. Germline CDR1 is LGHDT and CDR2 is YNNKEL (reference sequence). J lost 0 bases, V lost 3 bases, and 8 bases had no gene match. There are 17 residues in the CDR3. The CDR3 protein is CASSQGQIVYSNQPQHF. DNA for the CDR3: TGTGCCAGCAGCCAGGGACAGATCGTTTATAGCAATCAGCCCCAGCATTTT.

This clonotype was found many times. The CDR3 nucleotides read TGTGCCAGCAGCCGGGACAACAGTGGGGCCAACGTCCTGACTTTC. This sequence encodes CASSRDNSGANVLTF. This chain links TRBV7-2 with TRBJ2-6; D possibly corresponds to TRBD1 (6 bases). The CDR3 loop spans 15 amino acids. Germline-derived CDR1 and CDR2 are SGHTA and FQGNSA. With 5 bases removed from V and 3 bases from J, the gap between germline ends came to 11 bases.

The V call is TRBV7-3, the J call TRBJ2-6; a weak D match, TRBD2 (6 bases). The CDR3 consists of 18 residues. Trimming stripped 5 bases from V and 0 bases from J, with 17 bases between. Germline CDR1 and CDR2: SGHTA and FQGTGA. The CDR3 spells CASSPAQGGGSGANVLTF. The CDR3 bases are TGTGCCAGCAGCCCAGCGCAGGGAGGTGGCTCTGGGGCCAACGTCCTGACTTTC.

This clonotype was seen ten or more times. As DNA, the CDR3 is TGTGCCAGCAGCTTATATGGACAAGAAGGGACTGAAGCTTTCTTT. Translated, it gives CASSLYGQEGTEAFF. The chain recombines TRBV7-3 with TRBJ1-1; D possibly corresponds to TRBD1 (5 bases). The germline V gene has CDR1 SGHTA and CDR2 FQGTGA. The CDR3 is 15 residues long. V lost 2 bases to trimming and J lost 5 bases, with 15 bases between them.

At least ten counts were recorded for this clonotype. The J gene is TRBJ1-1, the V gene TRBV29-1, with 7 bases that match TRBD1. CDR3 length: 13 residues. V gave up 7 bases and J gave up 0 bases; unmatched junction bases: 5. Germline-derived CDR1 and CDR2 are SQVTM and ANQGSEA. In DNA form, the CDR3 reads TGCAGCGCTATGGGACAGATGAACACTGAAGCTTTCTTT. Translating it yields CSAMGQMNTEAFF.

This clonotype has ten or more counts. The rearrangement links TRBV28 to TRBJ2-3; D is perhaps TRBD1 (6 bases). Germline lookup yields CDR1 MDHEN and CDR2 SYDVKM. Between the trimmed V and J ends, which lost 3 bases and 3 bases, there was a span of 13 bases. The CDR3 contains 15 residues. The CDR3 here is CASSFRTVGTDTQYF. Written as DNA, the CDR3 is TGTGCCAGCAGTTTTCGGACAGTCGGGACAGATACGCAGTATTTT.

This clonotype was observed many times. V gene TRBV6-2 or TRBV6-3 combines with J gene TRBJ2-2, with a weak D call TRBD2 (5 bases). Germline assignment: CDR1 MNHEY and CDR2 SVGEGT. Trimming shortened V by 6 bases and J by 6 bases, and 14 bases separated the two germline ends. This CDR3 spans 14 amino acids. The CDR3 region has the DNA TGTGCCAGCAGGCCGGCTAGCTTCGCCGGGGAGCTGTTTTTT. Translation: CASRPASFAGELFF.

In this sample, this clonotype turned up a few times. The gene calls are TRBV7-6 and TRBJ1-1; TRBD1 is a possible D gene (6 bases). The CDR3 loop spans 13 amino acids. Trimming removed 4 bases from V and 11 bases from J, with 17 bases in between. In germline, CDR1 is SGHVS, CDR2 FNYEAQ. As DNA, the CDR3 is TGTGCCAGCAGCTCCAGACAGGACCTGAGCGCTTTCTTT. Translating gives CASSSRQDLSAFF.

This clonotype was picked up many times. The chain recombines TRBV11-2 with TRBJ1-3; D may be TRBD1 (5 bases). Trimming pared 2 bases from V and 4 bases from J, leaving 15 bases between. Looked up from germline, CDR1 is SGHAT and CDR2 is FQNNGV. The CDR3 extends over 16 amino acids. This CDR3 is CASSLRGARSGNTIYF. The CDR3 DNA reads as TGTGCCAGCAGCTTAAGGGGCGCGAGGTCCGGAAACACCATATATTTT. Filled out from reference TRBV11-2 and TRBJ1-3, the complete variable domain reads EAGVAQSPRYKIIEKRQSVAFWCNPISGHATLYWYQQILGQGPKLLIQFQNNGVVDDSQLPKDRFSAERLKGVDSTLKIQPAKLEDSAVYLCASSLRGARSGNTIYFGEGSWLTVV.

Comments on this clonotype: It may be a read error: a sequence one base away is much more abundant. This chain uses TRBV19 with TRBJ1-5, with D perhaps TRBD1 (5 bases). This CDR3 comprises 13 residues. The germline V gene encodes CDR1 LNHDA and CDR2 SQIVND (reference sequence). V was trimmed by 1 base and J by 7 bases, leaving 8 bases between them. The DNA for the CDR3 is TGTGCCAGTAGTATAGGGGGGGACCAGCCCCAGCATTTT. Encoded protein: CASSIGGDQPQHF. The full variable domain, its missing parts supplied by reference TRBV19 and TRBJ1-5, is DGGITQSPKYLFRKEGQNVTLSCEQNLNHDAMYWYRQDPGQGLRLIYYSQIVNDFQKGDIAEGYSVSREKKESFPLTVTSAQKNPTAFYLCASSIGGDQPQHFGDGTRLSIL.

The chain couples TRBV6-2 or TRBV6-3 to TRBJ2-1, with 16 positions matching TRBD2. The germline V gene has CDR1 MNHEY and CDR2 SVGEGT. V shed 2 bases, J shed 7 bases, and the junction held 14 bases outside the gene matches. This CDR3 region has 20 residues. DNA of the CDR3: TGTGCCAGCAGTTACGGTTACCCGGGACTAGCGGGGGGGAGGTATAATGAGCAGTTCTTC. Its translation: CASSYGYPGLAGGRYNEQFF.

In this sample, this clonotype turned up many times. J is TRBJ2-1 and V is TRBV20-1; 9 positions match TRBD2. Germline V gene sequence: CDR1 DFQATT, CDR2 SNEGSKA (reference sequence). Trimming at V came to 5 bases and at J to 5 bases, leaving 13 bases not matched to a gene. This CDR3 has 16 residues. The CDR3 bases are TGCAGTGCTCAGAGAAACCGGGCTAGCGGGGACAATGAGCAGTTCTTC. It codes for CSAQRNRASGDNEQFF.

By its share, this clonotype is medium-sized. This sequence joins TRBV6-5 and TRBJ2-3; D gene unclear. Germline V gene sequence: CDR1 MNHEY, CDR2 SVGAGI. The CDR3 spans 15 residues. V was pared by 2 bases and J by 0 bases, with 9 bases between. As DNA, the CDR3 is TGTGCCAGCAGTTACCAGAGCTCTAGCACAGATACGCAGTATTTT. It codes for CASSYQSSSTDTQYF.

This clonotype was picked up many times. The rearrangement uses TRBV7-8 and TRBJ2-3; 8 nucleotides line up with TRBD2. Germline CDR1 and CDR2: SGHVS and FQNEAQ. J lost 1 base, V lost 6 bases, and 6 bases had no gene match. The CDR3 is 15 residues long. The CDR3: CASSIGAGGTDTQYF. The CDR3 DNA sequence: TGTGCCAGCAGTATCGGAGCGGGGGGCACAGATACGCAGTATTTT.